The clone carrying this T cell receptor beta chain is categorized as medium-sized. MiXCR, applied by TCRdb to the RT-PCR reads, yields one record per CDR3 protein. The sample records approximately 1,500 distinct CDR3 sequences, 30% to 40% being singletons. Germline CDR1 is DFQATT and CDR2 is SNEGSKA (reference sequence). Trimming removed 5 bases from V and 3 bases from J, with 8 bases in between. The CDR3 is made up of 12 amino acids. This sequence joins TRBV20-1 and TRBJ2-1; no clear D gene. The source of this sequence is a female donor with primary Sjogren's syndrome. The sequenced sample consisted of memory CD4+ T cells from salivary gland. The CDR3 region has the DNA TGCAGTGCTCCGAGCGACTACAATGAGCAGTTCTTC. Its translation is CSAPSDYNEQFF.